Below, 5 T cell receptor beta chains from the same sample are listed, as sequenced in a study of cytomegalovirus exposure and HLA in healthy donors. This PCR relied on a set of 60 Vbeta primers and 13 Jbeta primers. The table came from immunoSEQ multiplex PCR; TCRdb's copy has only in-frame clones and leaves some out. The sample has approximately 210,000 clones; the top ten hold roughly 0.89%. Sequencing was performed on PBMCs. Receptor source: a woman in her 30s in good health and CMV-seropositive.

The chain's CDR3 is CASSSPGQGSHGYTF. CDR3 nucleotide sequence: TGTGCCAGCAGTTCACCGGGACAGGGGTCCCATGGCTACACCTTC. This sequence joins TRBV6-5 and TRBJ1-2, with 10 bases identical to TRBD1. This CDR3 is 15 amino acids long. Germline lookup yields CDR1 MNHEY and CDR2 SVGAGI. V lost 4 bases to trimming and J lost 6 bases; unmatched junction nucleotides: 8.

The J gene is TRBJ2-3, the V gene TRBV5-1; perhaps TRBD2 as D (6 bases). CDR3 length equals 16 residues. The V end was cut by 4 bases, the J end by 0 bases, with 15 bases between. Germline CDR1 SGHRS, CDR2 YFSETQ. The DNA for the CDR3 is TGCGCCAGCAGCCCGGCGCGGGGAGCTAGCACAGATACGCAGTATTTT. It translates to CASSPARGASTDTQYF.

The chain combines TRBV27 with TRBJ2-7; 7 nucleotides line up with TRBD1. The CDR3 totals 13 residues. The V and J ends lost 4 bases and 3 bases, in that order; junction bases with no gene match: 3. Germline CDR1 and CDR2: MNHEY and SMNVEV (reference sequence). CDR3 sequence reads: CASSWGQYYEQYF. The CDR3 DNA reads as TGTGCCAGCAGTTGGGGACAGTACTACGAGCAGTACTTC.

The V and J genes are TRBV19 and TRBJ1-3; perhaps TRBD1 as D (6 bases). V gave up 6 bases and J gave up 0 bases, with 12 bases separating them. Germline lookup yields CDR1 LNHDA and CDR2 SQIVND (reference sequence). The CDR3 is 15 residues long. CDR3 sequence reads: CASRSRDISGNTIYF. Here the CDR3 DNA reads TGTGCCAGTAGATCCAGGGACATCTCTGGAAACACCATATATTTT.

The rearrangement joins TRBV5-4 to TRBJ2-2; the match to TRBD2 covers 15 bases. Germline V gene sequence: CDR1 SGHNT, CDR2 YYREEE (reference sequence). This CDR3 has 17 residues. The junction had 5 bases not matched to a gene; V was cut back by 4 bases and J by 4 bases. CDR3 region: CASSAPGLAGGTGELFF. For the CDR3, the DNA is TGTGCCAGCAGCGCACCGGGACTAGCGGGAGGCACCGGGGAGCTGTTTTTT.